Here is one T cell receptor (beta chain) with its context. No antigen is known for it. This specimen comes from a study of human T cells and chemical hapten exposure. Overall study findings and caveats: The formation of large CDR3 similarity clusters by expanded TCRs significantly exceeded that of controls.

This sample's time point: patch test 1, 2 weeks after DPC sensitization. Treatment denoted: therapeutic diphenylcyclopropenone sensitization with weekly scalp DPC. Blood sampling occurred before each patch-test application. Alopecia patients between 18 and 70 years old and suitable for DPC were used as donors. Separate cDNA molecules received unique molecular identifiers, which the library attached to them. TCRdb called the RACE reads again in MiXCR, with one record for every CDR3 protein. Here the sample spans about 14,000 distinct CDR3 sequences, about a sixth being singletons. Per germline, CDR1 SGHAT and CDR2 FQDESV (reference sequence). This CDR3 is 16 amino acids long. Trimming removed 4 bases from V and 4 bases from J; junction bases left unmatched: 6.

This receptor was identified in a woman aged 25 to 39 with alopecia areata. Some clones in this sample may be carry-over from other donors' samples. The rearrangement joins TRBV11-1 to TRBJ2-2; 10 bases map to TRBD1. The sequencing here drew on whole blood, taken in connection with sensitization to the hapten diphenylcyclopropenone (DPC). The chain's CDR3 is CASSSTGTGATGELFF. Here the CDR3 DNA reads TGTGCCAGCAGCTCCACCGGGACAGGGGCCACCGGGGAGCTGTTTTTT.